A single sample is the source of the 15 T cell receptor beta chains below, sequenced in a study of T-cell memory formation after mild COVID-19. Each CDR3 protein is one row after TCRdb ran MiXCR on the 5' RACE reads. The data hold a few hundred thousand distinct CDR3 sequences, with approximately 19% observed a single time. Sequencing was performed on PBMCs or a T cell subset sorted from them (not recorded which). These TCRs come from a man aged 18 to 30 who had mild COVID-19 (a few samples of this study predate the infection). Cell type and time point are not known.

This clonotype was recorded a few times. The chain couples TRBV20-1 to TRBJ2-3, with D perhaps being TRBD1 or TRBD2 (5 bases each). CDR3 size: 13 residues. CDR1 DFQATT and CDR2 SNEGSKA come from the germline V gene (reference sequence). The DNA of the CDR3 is TGCAGCGTCTTCCGGGACGGGCAAGATACGCAGTATTTT. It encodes CSVFRDGQDTQYF.

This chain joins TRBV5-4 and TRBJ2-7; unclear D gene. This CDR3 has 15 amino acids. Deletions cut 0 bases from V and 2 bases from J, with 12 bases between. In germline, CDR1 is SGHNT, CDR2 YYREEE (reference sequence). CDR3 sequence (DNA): TGTGCCAGCAGCTTGGGCTGGGCAGGACCCTACGAGCAGTACTTC. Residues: CASSLGWAGPYEQYF.

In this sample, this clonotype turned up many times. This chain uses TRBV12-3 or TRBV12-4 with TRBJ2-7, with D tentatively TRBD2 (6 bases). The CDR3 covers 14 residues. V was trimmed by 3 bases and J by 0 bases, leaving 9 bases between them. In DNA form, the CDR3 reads TGTGCCAGCAGTTTGGAGGGGAGCTCCTACGAGCAGTACTTC. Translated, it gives CASSLEGSSYEQYF.

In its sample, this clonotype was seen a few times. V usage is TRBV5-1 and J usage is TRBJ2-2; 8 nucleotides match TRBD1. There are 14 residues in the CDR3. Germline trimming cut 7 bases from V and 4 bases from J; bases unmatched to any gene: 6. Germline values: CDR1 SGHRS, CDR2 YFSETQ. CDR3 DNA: TGCGCCAGCTGCAGGGGGCCGGGCACCGGGGAGCTGTTTTTT. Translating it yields CASCRGPGTGELFF. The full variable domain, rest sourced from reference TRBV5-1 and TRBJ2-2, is KAGVTQTPRYLIKTRGQQVTLSCSPISGHRSVSWYQQTPGQGLQFLFEYFSETQRNKGNFPGRFSGRQFSNSRSEMNVSTLELGDSALYLCASCRGPGTGELFFGEGSRLTVL.

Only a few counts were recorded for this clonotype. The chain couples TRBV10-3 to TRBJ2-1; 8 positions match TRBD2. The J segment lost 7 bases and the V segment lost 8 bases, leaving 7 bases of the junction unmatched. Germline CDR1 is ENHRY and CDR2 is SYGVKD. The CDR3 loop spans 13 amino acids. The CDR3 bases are TGTGCCATCCGCGGGGGGCAAGGGAATGAGCAGTTCTTC. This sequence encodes CAIRGGQGNEQFF.

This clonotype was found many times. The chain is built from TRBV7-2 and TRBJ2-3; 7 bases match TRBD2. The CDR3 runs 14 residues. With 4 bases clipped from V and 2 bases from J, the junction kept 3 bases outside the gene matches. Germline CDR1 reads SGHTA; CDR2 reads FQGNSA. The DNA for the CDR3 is TGTGCCAGCAGCTCCGGACTAGTCACAGATACGCAGTATTTT. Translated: CASSSGLVTDTQYF.

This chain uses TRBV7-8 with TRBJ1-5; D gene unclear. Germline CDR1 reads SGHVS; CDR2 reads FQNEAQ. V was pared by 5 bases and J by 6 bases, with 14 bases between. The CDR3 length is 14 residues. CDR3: CASSIGHPPQPQHF. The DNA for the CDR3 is TGTGCCAGCAGCATAGGCCACCCCCCTCAGCCCCAGCATTTT.

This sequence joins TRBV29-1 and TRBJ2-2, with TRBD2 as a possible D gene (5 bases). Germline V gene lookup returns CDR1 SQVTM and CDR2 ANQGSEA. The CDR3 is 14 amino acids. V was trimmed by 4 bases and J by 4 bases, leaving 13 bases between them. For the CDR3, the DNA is TGCAGCGTTGGCGAGAATGCGGGCACCGGGGAGCTGTTTTTT. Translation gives CSVGENAGTGELFF.

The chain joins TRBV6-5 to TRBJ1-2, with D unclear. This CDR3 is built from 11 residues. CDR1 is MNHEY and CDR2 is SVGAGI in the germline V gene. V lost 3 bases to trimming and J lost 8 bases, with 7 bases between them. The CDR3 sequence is CASSYQGGYTF. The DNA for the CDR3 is TGTGCCAGCAGTTATCAAGGGGGCTACACCTTC.

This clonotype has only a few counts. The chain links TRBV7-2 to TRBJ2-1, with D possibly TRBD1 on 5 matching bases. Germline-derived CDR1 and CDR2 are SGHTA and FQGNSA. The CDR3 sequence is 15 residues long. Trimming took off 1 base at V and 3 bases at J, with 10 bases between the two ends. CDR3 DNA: TGTGCCAGCAGCTTAGACCCGCAGGGCTACAATGAGCAGTTCTTC. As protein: CASSLDPQGYNEQFF.

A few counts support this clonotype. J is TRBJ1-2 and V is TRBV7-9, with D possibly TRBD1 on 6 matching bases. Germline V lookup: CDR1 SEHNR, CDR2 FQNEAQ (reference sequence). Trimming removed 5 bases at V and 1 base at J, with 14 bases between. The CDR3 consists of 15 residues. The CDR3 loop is CASSPSRTDNYGYTF. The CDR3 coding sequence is TGTGCCAGCAGCCCCAGCCGGACAGATAACTATGGCTACACCTTC.

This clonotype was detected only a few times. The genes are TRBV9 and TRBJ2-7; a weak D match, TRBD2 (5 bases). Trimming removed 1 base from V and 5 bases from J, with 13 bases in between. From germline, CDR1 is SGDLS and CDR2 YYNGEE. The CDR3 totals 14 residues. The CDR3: CASSVFGPGNEQYV. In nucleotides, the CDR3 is TGTGCCAGCAGCGTATTCGGGCCGGGAAACGAGCAGTACGTC.

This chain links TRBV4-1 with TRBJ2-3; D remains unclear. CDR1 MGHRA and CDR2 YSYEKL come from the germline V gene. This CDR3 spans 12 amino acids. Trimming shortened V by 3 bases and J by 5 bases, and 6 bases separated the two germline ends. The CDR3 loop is CASSQPEDTQYF. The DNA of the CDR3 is TGCGCCAGCAGCCAGCCCGAAGATACGCAGTATTTT.

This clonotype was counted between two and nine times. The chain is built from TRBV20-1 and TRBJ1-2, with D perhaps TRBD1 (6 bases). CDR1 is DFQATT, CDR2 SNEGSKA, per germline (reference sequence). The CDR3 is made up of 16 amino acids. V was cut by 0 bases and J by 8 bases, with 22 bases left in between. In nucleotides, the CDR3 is TGCAGTGCTAGAGATCGGGAGAGAAGGGGGTTAGGAGGCTACACCTTC. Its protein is CSARDRERRGLGGYTF.

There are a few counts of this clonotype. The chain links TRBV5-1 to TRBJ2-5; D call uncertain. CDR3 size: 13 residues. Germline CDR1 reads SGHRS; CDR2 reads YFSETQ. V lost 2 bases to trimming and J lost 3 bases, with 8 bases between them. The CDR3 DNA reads TGCGCCAGCAGCTTCCAGGCCGAAGAGACCCAGTACTTC. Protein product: CASSFQAEETQYF. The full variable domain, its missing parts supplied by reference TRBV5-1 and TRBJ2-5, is KAGVTQTPRYLIKTRGQQVTLSCSPISGHRSVSWYQQTPGQGLQFLFEYFSETQRNKGNFPGRFSGRQFSNSRSEMNVSTLELGDSALYLCASSFQAEETQYFGPGTRLLVL.